Following are 24 T cell receptor beta chains from one sample sequenced in a study of T cell clonotyping in hematopoietic cell transplantation. Time point meaning: recipient sample about 28 days before transplant, after cytoreduction. The assay was immunoSEQ multiplex PCR, and TCRdb's table has in-frame clones only and misses some. The data hold 45,000 to 60,000 clones, with just over 85% observed a single time. The material sequenced was peripheral blood mononuclear cells, taken before stem cell transplant. These receptors were collected from a man aged 55 to 69 with biphenotypic leukemia. Some clones in this sample may be carry-over from other donors' samples.

The chain joins TRBV19 to TRBJ1-5, with 9 bases that match TRBD1. Losses at the gene ends were 3 bases for V and 11 bases for J; bases not matched to a gene: 5. Germline values: CDR1 LNHDA, CDR2 SQIVND (reference sequence). This CDR3 is 13 amino acids long. The CDR3 region is CASSMGQGASQHF. The CDR3 nucleotides read TGTGCCAGTAGTATGGGACAGGGAGCCTCCCAGCATTTT.

This sequence joins TRBV25-1 and TRBJ2-5; unclear D gene. This CDR3 has 15 amino acids. Trimming removed 1 base from V and 5 bases from J, with 14 bases in between. Germline values: CDR1 MGHDK, CDR2 SYGVNS. CDR3 coding DNA: TGTGCCAGCAGTGAATCCTTAGGTTCGGCGGAGACCCAGTACTTC. It specifies CASSESLGSAETQYF.

The genes are TRBV19 and TRBJ2-3; 7 positions match TRBD2. Germline trimming cut 5 bases from V and 6 bases from J; bases unmatched to any gene: 14. The CDR3 has 16 amino acids. In germline, CDR1 is LNHDA, CDR2 SQIVND (reference sequence). CDR3 coding DNA: TGTGCCAGTAGTCGAGGAGGGGCGGGAGAATTGGATACGCAGTATTTT. Protein sequence: CASSRGGAGELDTQYF. Full variable domain (outside the CDR3, taken from reference TRBV19 and TRBJ2-3): DGGITQSPKYLFRKEGQNVTLSCEQNLNHDAMYWYRQDPGQGLRLIYYSQIVNDFQKGDIAEGYSVSREKKESFPLTVTSAQKNPTAFYLCASSRGGAGELDTQYFGPGTRLTVL.

The J gene is TRBJ2-7, the V gene TRBV10-3, with a tentative D call TRBD2 (7 bases). Germline lookup yields CDR1 ENHRY and CDR2 SYGVKD. V was trimmed by 7 bases and J by 1 base, leaving 11 bases between them. The CDR3 totals 13 residues. The CDR3 DNA sequence: TGTGCCATCACAGGGGAGGGATCCTACGAGCAGTACTTC. Amino acid sequence: CAITGEGSYEQYF.

The CDR3 protein is CAWRSRGQEQYF. As DNA, the CDR3 is TGTGCCTGGAGATCGAGGGGTCAGGAGCAGTACTTC. The genes are TRBV30 and TRBJ2-7; D may correspond to TRBD1 or TRBD2 (5 bases each). V lost 3 bases to trimming and J lost 7 bases, with 13 bases between them. The CDR3 contains 12 residues. The germline V gene has CDR1 GTSNPN and CDR2 SVGIG (reference sequence).

The chain joins TRBV27 to TRBJ2-2, with D possibly being TRBD1 or TRBD2 (5 bases each). The CDR3 runs 15 residues. The V end lost 4 bases, the J end lost 1 base, and 10 bases lay between the germline ends. The germline V gene has CDR1 MNHEY and CDR2 SMNVEV (reference sequence). The chain's CDR3 is CASSSGTLNTGELFF. The CDR3 nucleotides are TGTGCCAGCAGTTCAGGGACCCTGAACACCGGGGAGCTGTTTTTT.

The V gene is TRBV30, the J gene TRBJ1-1; no firm D call. Germline assignment: CDR1 GTSNPN and CDR2 SVGIG (reference sequence). The CDR3 runs to 12 residues. V lost 2 bases, J lost 5 bases, and 9 bases lay in between. The CDR3 DNA follows: TGTGCCTGGAGTACCGCGGGGACTGAAGCTTTCTTT. Its translation is CAWSTAGTEAFF.

This clone has only a few counts. The chain combines TRBV2 with TRBJ1-1; D call uncertain. This CDR3 region has 10 residues. Germline V CDR1 and CDR2: SNHLY, FYNNEI. V was pared by 0 bases and J by 11 bases, with 4 bases between. The CDR3 DNA follows: TGTGCCAGCAGTGAAGCTTGGGCTTTCTTT. Translation gives CASSEAWAFF. The full variable domain, with the rest looked up from reference TRBV2 and TRBJ1-1, is EPEVTQTPSHQVTQMGQEVILRCVPISNHLYFYWYRQILGQKVEFLVSFYNNEISEKSEIFDDQFSVERPDGSNFTLKIRSTKLEDSAMYFCASSEAWAFFGQGTRLTVV.

J is TRBJ2-7 and V is TRBV27; 9 nucleotides line up with TRBD2. The junction had 6 bases not matched to a gene; V was cut back by 3 bases and J by 6 bases. Germline assignment: CDR1 MNHEY and CDR2 SMNVEV (reference sequence). CDR3 length: 14 residues. Here the CDR3 reads CASSFGGRVGEQYF. The CDR3 DNA sequence: TGTGCCAGCAGTTTTGGCGGGAGGGTGGGCGAGCAGTACTTC.

The chain is built from TRBV19 and TRBJ1-2; D is undetermined. Germline loops: CDR1 LNHDA, CDR2 SQIVND (reference sequence). Trimming took 0 bases from V and 3 from J, leaving 11 bases between them. The CDR3 length is 15 residues. CDR3 DNA sequence: TGTGCCAGTAGTATAGATCGGGGTACGGACTATGGCTACACCTTC. This codes for CASSIDRGTDYGYTF. Full variable domain (outside the CDR3, taken from reference TRBV19 and TRBJ1-2): DGGITQSPKYLFRKEGQNVTLSCEQNLNHDAMYWYRQDPGQGLRLIYYSQIVNDFQKGDIAEGYSVSREKKESFPLTVTSAQKNPTAFYLCASSIDRGTDYGYTFGSGTRLTVV.

This clone was detected only a few times. The V call is TRBV9, the J call TRBJ2-2, with unresolved D. V was clipped by 4 bases and J by 0 bases, with 1 base between them. Germline-derived CDR1 and CDR2 are SGDLS and YYNGEE. This CDR3 contains 12 residues. The CDR3 DNA sequence: TGTGCCAGCAGCCCGAACACCGGGGAGCTGTTTTTT. This codes for CASSPNTGELFF.

The CDR3 DNA reads as TGTGCCAGCAGCGAAGCCGGGACAGCGCTCTATGGCTACACCTTC. Translated, it gives CASSEAGTALYGYTF. The genes are TRBV7-2 and TRBJ1-2, with 7 bases that match TRBD1. Germline V gene sequence: CDR1 SGHTA, CDR2 FQGNSA. Trimming took 5 bases from V and 4 from J; bases not matched to a gene: 10. The CDR3 loop spans 15 amino acids.

The chain couples TRBV5-6 to TRBJ2-6; D unresolved. The CDR3 has 13 amino acids. The germline V and J ends were trimmed by 7 bases and 2 bases, with 7 bases remaining between them. The germline V gene has CDR1 SGHDT and CDR2 YYEEEE. Here the CDR3 reads CASGQAGANVLTF. CDR3 DNA sequence: TGTGCCAGCGGGCAGGCTGGGGCCAACGTCCTGACTTTC.

The chain employs TRBV7-9 and TRBJ2-3; unclear D gene. The germline V gene has CDR1 SEHNR and CDR2 FQNEAQ (reference sequence). V lost 0 bases and J lost 5, with 6 bases in between. The CDR3 loop spans 13 amino acids. The CDR3 loop is CASSLAGGDTQYF. The CDR3 bases are TGTGCCAGCAGCTTAGCGGGCGGAGATACGCAGTATTTT.

This clone turned up a few times. The chain employs TRBV7-2 and TRBJ2-1, with 13 positions matching TRBD2. V gave up 7 bases and J gave up 13 bases; unmatched junction bases: 13. Germline CDR1 is SGHTA and CDR2 is FQGNSA. This CDR3 spans 15 amino acids. The CDR3 DNA reads as TGTGCCAGCATCCAAGAGGCCCGACTAGCGGGAGGTCAGTTCTTC. Encoded protein: CASIQEARLAGGQFF. Full variable domain (missing parts from reference TRBV7-2 and TRBJ2-1): GAGVSQSPSNKVTEKGKDVELRCDPISGHTALYWYRQSLGQGLEFLIYFQGNSAPDKSGLPSDRFSAERTGGSVSTLTIQRTQQEDSAVYLCASIQEARLAGGQFFGPGTRLTVL.

V is TRBV6-1 and J is TRBJ2-5; D might be TRBD1 (6 bases). Per germline, CDR1 MNHNS and CDR2 SASEGT. V was clipped by 3 bases and J by 2 bases, with 16 bases between them. CDR3 length equals 16 residues. CDR3 residues: CASSDFWAGEQETQYF. In DNA, the CDR3 is TGTGCCAGCAGTGACTTCTGGGCAGGGGAGCAAGAGACCCAGTACTTC.

The rearrangement links TRBV7-9 to TRBJ1-2; D gene unclear. Germline V gives CDR1 SEHNR, CDR2 FQNEAQ (reference sequence). Trimming took 1 base from V and 8 from J, leaving 11 bases between them. CDR3 length equals 13 residues. The CDR3 sequence: CASSLDALGGYTF. The CDR3 nucleotides are TGTGCCAGCAGCTTAGACGCCCTGGGAGGCTACACCTTC.

The chain uses TRBV5-3 and TRBJ2-3, with D uncertain. TRBV5-3 has ORF status, its function being uncertain. The CDR3 has 17 residues. V shed 0 bases and J shed 2 bases, with 16 bases lying between them. Written as DNA, the CDR3 is TGTGCCAGAAGCTTGGATTGGGGTCAGGCCCCCACAGATACGCAGTATTTT. It translates to CARSLDWGQAPTDTQYF.

The CDR3 sequence: CASSQQLLPPQETQYF. Written as DNA, the CDR3 is TGCGCCAGCAGCCAACAACTTCTCCCACCACAAGAGACCCAGTACTTC. This chain joins TRBV4-1 and TRBJ2-5; D is undetermined. CDR3 length equals 16 residues. V lost 2 bases and J lost 2, with 15 bases in between. CDR1 MGHRA and CDR2 YSYEKL come from the germline V gene.

The J gene is TRBJ2-7, the V gene TRBV6-5, with unresolved D. The CDR3 runs 14 residues. The V gene's germline CDR1 is MNHEY and CDR2 SVGAGI. Trimming stripped 0 bases from V and 3 bases from J, with 9 bases between. The CDR3, as DNA: TGTGCCAGCAGTTACTCCTTTCAACACTACGAGCAGTACTTC. Protein: CASSYSFQHYEQYF.

The rearrangement joins TRBV25-1 to TRBJ2-5; D remains ambiguous. V was pared by 0 bases and J by 4 bases, with 12 bases between. The CDR3 sequence is 15 residues long. Germline assignment: CDR1 MGHDK and CDR2 SYGVNS. CDR3 loop: CASSEYWAESETQYF. For the CDR3, the DNA is TGTGCCAGCAGTGAATATTGGGCAGAATCAGAGACCCAGTACTTC.

This rearrangement joins TRBV30 to TRBJ2-2, with D possibly matching TRBD1 (7 bases). CDR3 length equals 16 residues. Germline-derived CDR1 and CDR2 are GTSNPN and SVGIG (reference sequence). Trimming removed 2 bases from V and 5 bases from J, with 18 bases in between. CDR3 bases: TGTGCCTGGAGTCAGGGGGGAGCCGAAGAGACCGGGGAGCTGTTTTTT. This gives the protein CAWSQGGAEETGELFF.

The rearrangement links TRBV7-6 to TRBJ2-1, with D hard to call. This CDR3 region has 14 residues. The germline V gene has CDR1 SGHVS and CDR2 FNYEAQ. V lost 5 bases, J lost 4 bases, and 12 bases lay in between. CDR3 region: CASSPTIGYNEQFF. The CDR3 DNA is TGTGCCAGCAGCCCCACCATAGGGTACAATGAGCAGTTCTTC. The complete variable domain, with remaining parts taken from reference TRBV7-6 and TRBJ2-1, reads GAGVSQSPRYKVTKRGQDVALRCDPISGHVSLYWYRQALGQGPEFLTYFNYEAQQDKSGLPNDRFSAERPEGSISTLTIQRTEQRDSAMYRCASSPTIGYNEQFFGPGTRLTVL.

V is TRBV5-1 and J is TRBJ2-5; possibly TRBD2 for D (5 bases). CDR1 SGHRS and CDR2 YFSETQ come from the germline V gene. V gave up 0 bases and J gave up 5 bases, with 14 bases separating them. There are 15 residues in the CDR3. In DNA, the CDR3 is TGCGCCAGCAGCTTGGGCCCGTGGACGGGGGAGACCCAGTACTTC. This gives the protein CASSLGPWTGETQYF.